The 4 T cell receptor beta chains below come from one sample, sequenced in a study of blood T cell repertoires in COVID-19 (dated by TCRdb to 2019 to 2021). Libraries came from the immunoSEQ multiplex PCR assay. The clones in this table, taken by TCRdb from immuneACCESS, are in-frame only. Not every clone is retained; where verified, under half of the shortfall comes from an unresolved V gene, and the cause of the rest is unknown. In all, the sample holds 300,000 to 400,000 clones, and 80% to 90% of those were seen once. Clones ranked in the top ten supply around 3% of the sample. The sequencing input was peripheral blood. These receptors were obtained from a woman younger than 45 with COVID-19, enrolled during active disease.

The chain couples TRBV7-2 to TRBJ2-2; TRBD2 matches 10 bases. The CDR3 covers 15 residues. V shed 5 bases and J 3 bases; nucleotides not matched to a gene: 3. CDR1 is SGHTA and CDR2 is FQGNSA in the germline V gene. The DNA of the CDR3 is TGTGCCAGCAGCATCAGCGGGGGGGACACCGGGGAGCTGTTTTTT. This gives the protein CASSISGGDTGELFF.

This clone showed up just once. The rearrangement joins TRBV30 to TRBJ1-2; 10 bases are shared with TRBD1. V was pared by 4 bases and J by 0 bases, with 8 bases of the junction left unmatched. Germline assignment: CDR1 GTSNPN and CDR2 SVGIG (reference sequence). The CDR3 length is 16 residues. The CDR3 DNA reads TGTGCCTGGATGAGGGACAGGGGATATCCTAACTATGGCTACACCTTC. This translates into CAWMRDRGYPNYGYTF.

This clone came up a few times. The chain links TRBV6-2 or TRBV6-3 to TRBJ1-5; tentatively, D is TRBD1 (5 bases). Looked up from germline, CDR1 is MNHEY and CDR2 is SVGEGT. The CDR3 is made up of 14 amino acids. The germline V and J ends were trimmed by 5 bases and 1 base, with 9 bases remaining between them. CDR3 DNA sequence: TGTGCCAGCAGTCGCGGGGCGAGCAATCAGCCCCAGCATTTT. Protein sequence: CASSRGASNQPQHF.

The chain is built from TRBV7-2 and TRBJ2-1, with 8 bases fitting TRBD2. The CDR3 has 15 residues. V lost 6 bases, J lost 0 bases, and 4 bases stayed unmatched. From germline, CDR1 is SGHTA and CDR2 FQGNSA. The CDR3 spells CASRELAASYNEQFF. The CDR3 coding sequence is TGTGCCAGCAGGGAACTAGCGGCCTCCTACAATGAGCAGTTCTTC.